A single sample is the source of the 7 T cell receptor beta chains below, sequenced in a study of identical twins. TCRdb ran MiXCR on the 5' RACE reads and lists one entry per CDR3 protein. The data contain approximately 140,000 distinct CDR3 sequences, roughly 3.5% of them singletons. Specimen: memory T cells sorted from blood. These TCRs come from a man between 18 and 29 years old in good health.

This clonotype was seen at least ten times. The chain is built from TRBV5-1 and TRBJ2-3; D uncertain. This CDR3 spans 13 amino acids. Trimming removed 3 bases from V and 2 bases from J, with 7 bases in between. Germline CDR1 reads SGHRS; CDR2 reads YFSETQ. The CDR3 nucleotides are TGCGCCAGCAGCTCCCCCCCCACAGATACGCAGTATTTT. This sequence encodes CASSSPPTDTQYF.

This clonotype was recorded many times. The CDR3 coding sequence is TGCAGTGCTCTGACAGGGAACTATGGCTACACCTTC. This translates into CSALTGNYGYTF. V gene TRBV20-1 combines with J gene TRBJ1-2; 7 bases match TRBD1. The CDR3 is 12 residues long. In germline, CDR1 is DFQATT, CDR2 SNEGSKA (reference sequence). After removal of 5 bases from V and 2 bases from J, the junction contained 2 bases not matched to a gene.

This clonotype was seen many times. The J gene is TRBJ2-1, the V gene TRBV5-1, with a tentative D call TRBD2 (5 bases). This CDR3 is built from 13 residues. V dropped 0 bases and J dropped 8 bases, with 9 bases sitting between them. The germline V gene has CDR1 SGHRS and CDR2 YFSETQ. CDR3 protein: CASSLDLAYEQFF. The CDR3 nucleotides read TGCGCCAGCAGCTTGGATTTAGCGTATGAGCAGTTCTTC. The complete variable domain, with remaining parts taken from reference TRBV5-1 and TRBJ2-1, reads KAGVTQTPRYLIKTRGQQVTLSCSPISGHRSVSWYQQTPGQGLQFLFEYFSETQRNKGNFPGRFSGRQFSNSRSEMNVSTLELGDSALYLCASSLDLAYEQFFGPGTRLTVL.

This clonotype was picked up many times. The chain carries TRBV12-3 or TRBV12-4 and TRBJ2-4; TRBD2 matches 10 bases. The ends lost 3 bases at V and 1 base at J; junction bases unmatched: 0. The CDR3 has 15 amino acids. CDR3 amino acids: CASSFSGRAKNIQYF. The CDR3 nucleotides read TGTGCCAGCAGTTTTAGCGGGAGGGCCAAAAACATTCAGTACTTC.

This clonotype showed up many times. The chain joins TRBV5-5 to TRBJ1-4, with D possibly being TRBD1 (6 bases). V gave up 3 bases and J gave up 7 bases, with 22 bases separating them. CDR3 length: 17 amino acids. Germline V gene sequence: CDR1 SGHKS, CDR2 YYEKEE (reference sequence). The CDR3 is CASSSLAGGRGSEKLFF. The CDR3 nucleotides read TGTGCCAGCAGCTCCCTGGCGGGGGGGCGCGGTTCTGAAAAACTGTTTTTT.

This clonotype was recorded many times. The rearrangement uses TRBV11-2 and TRBJ2-1; 7 bases align to TRBD2. V lost 3 bases to trimming and J lost 10 bases; unmatched junction nucleotides: 9. This CDR3 is 14 amino acids long. Germline V lookup: CDR1 SGHAT, CDR2 FQNNGV. For the CDR3, the DNA is TGTGCCAGCAGCTTCCTCCAGCGGGATGAGGAGCAGTTCTTC. Translation: CASSFLQRDEEQFF.

This clonotype showed up many times. This rearrangement joins TRBV4-3 to TRBJ2-3, with D perhaps matching TRBD2 (7 bases). The CDR3 consists of 16 residues. Germline assignment: CDR1 LGHNA and CDR2 YSLEER. Trimming removed 1 base from V and 2 bases from J, with 13 bases in between. CDR3 residues: CASSQGGGQSTDTQYF. CDR3 DNA sequence: TGCGCCAGCAGCCAAGGGGGGGGGCAGTCCACAGATACGCAGTATTTT.